The 16 T cell receptor beta chains below were found in one sample sequenced in a study of blood T cells in healthy people across ages. It was with a sample-barcoded 5' primer and a J-beta primer mix that a second PCR of about 6 to 12 cycles was run. Via MiXCR, TCRdb re-called the 5' RACE reads, giving one row per CDR3 protein. The data contain approximately 1,100,000 distinct CDR3 sequences, around 45% of them singletons. Sequences were obtained from blood. The origin of the receptors is an older woman in good health.

CDR3 sequence: CASSSFPGSSYNEQFF. The CDR3 nucleotides are TGTGCCAGCAGCTCCTTCCCCGGAAGCTCCTACAATGAGCAGTTCTTC. This chain connects TRBV6-2 or TRBV6-3 to TRBJ2-1; D gene unclear. V was trimmed by 6 bases and J by 0 bases, leaving 15 bases between them. CDR1 and CDR2 from the germline V gene are MNHEY and SVGEGT. The CDR3 is 16 amino acids.

This clonotype has more than one count but fewer than ten. This chain connects TRBV7-8 to TRBJ2-7, with 14 nucleotides matching TRBD2. Germline CDR1 is SGHVS and CDR2 is FQNEAQ. CDR3 length equals 17 residues. The ends lost 5 bases at V and 2 bases at J; junction bases unmatched: 8. The CDR3, as DNA: TGTGCCAGCAGCACCGGACTAGCGGGAGGCCCTACCTACGAGCAGTACTTC. Translating gives CASSTGLAGGPTYEQYF.

The CDR3 coding sequence is TGTGCCAGCAGCTTAGGGGGGTCAGGGGATGGCTACACCTTC. Translation gives CASSLGGSGDGYTF. This chain uses TRBV7-9 with TRBJ1-2, with D possibly being TRBD1 (6 bases). V lost 1 base, J lost 6 bases, and 12 bases lay in between. CDR1 and CDR2 (germline): SEHNR, FQNEAQ (reference sequence). This CDR3 is 14 amino acids long.

The rearrangement links TRBV21-1 to TRBJ1-5. TRBV21-1 is reported as a pseudogene. CDR3 size: 22 residues. The chain's CDR3 is CASSRSQGLRGHRCRFRQPQHF. CDR3 nucleotides: TGTGCCAGCAGCAGGTCACAGGGACTCAGGGGTCATCGGTGTCGGTTCCGGCAGCCCCAGCATTTT.

This clonotype was seen a handful of times. This chain joins TRBV27 and TRBJ2-5, with a possible D match to TRBD1 (5 bases). This CDR3 is built from 14 residues. Germline CDR1 is MNHEY and CDR2 is SMNVEV (reference sequence). V lost 5 bases to trimming and J lost 5 bases, with 15 bases between them. DNA for the CDR3: TGTGCCAGCAGTCCCTGGGGCGCCGGTGAGACCCAGTACTTC. Translation: CASSPWGAGETQYF.

The chain recombines TRBV21-1 with TRBJ2-3. TRBV21-1 is a documented pseudogene. The CDR3 covers 14 residues. CDR3 bases: TGTGCCAGCAGCAATGGGCTAGTAACAGATACGCAGTATTTT. Translating gives CASSNGLVTDTQYF.

The chain has TRBV24-1 and TRBJ2-6; 8 bases are shared with TRBD1. The CDR3 spans 18 residues. Germline CDR1 KGHDR, CDR2 SFDVKD. With 4 bases clipped from V and 0 bases from J, the junction kept 7 bases outside the gene matches. CDR3 DNA: TGTGCCACCAGTGACACAGGGGGTTCAAGCTCTGGGGCCAACGTCCTGACTTTC. It encodes CATSDTGGSSSGANVLTF.

The rearrangement uses TRBV12-3 or TRBV12-4 and TRBJ1-2; 11 positions match TRBD1. After removal of 5 bases from V and 8 bases from J, the junction contained 10 bases not matched to a gene. The CDR3 consists of 15 residues. This chain's CDR3 is CASSPRTGGSGGYTF. The CDR3 DNA follows: TGTGCCAGCAGTCCCCGGACAGGGGGCTCGGGGGGCTACACCTTC.

J is TRBJ2-4 and V is TRBV30; 8 positions match TRBD2. The CDR3 consists of 12 residues. The V gene end was trimmed by 2 bases and the J gene end by 13 bases; junction bases not matched to a gene: 7. Germline V lookup: CDR1 GTSNPN, CDR2 SVGIG (reference sequence). Here the CDR3 reads CAWSLAGHEQYF. The CDR3 DNA sequence: TGTGCCTGGAGTCTAGCGGGTCATGAGCAGTACTTC.

V is TRBV12-3 or TRBV12-4 and J is TRBJ1-1; a weak D match, TRBD1 (5 bases). This CDR3 is 14 amino acids long. Trimming removed 6 bases at V and 1 base at J, with 12 bases between. The CDR3 DNA follows: TGTGCCAGCAGGCCGGGACTGCAGAACACTGAAGCTTTCTTT. Its protein is CASRPGLQNTEAFF.

V and J are TRBV10-3 and TRBJ2-3, with 12 bases aligning to TRBD2. Germline V gene sequence: CDR1 ENHRY, CDR2 SYGVKD. The CDR3 loop spans 14 amino acids. J was trimmed by 3 bases and V by 10 bases; bases with no gene match: 5. CDR3 protein: CARRTSGRTDTQYF. DNA of the CDR3: TGTGCCAGGAGAACTAGCGGGAGGACAGATACGCAGTATTTT.

As for this clonotype: One end of the junction is discordant with germline, which a read error may explain. V and J are TRBV6-5 and TRBJ2-4; the match to TRBD1 covers 7 bases. The CDR3 contains 13 residues. Germline CDR1 MNHEY, CDR2 SVGAGI. For the CDR3, the DNA is TGTGCCAGCAGTGACTCGGACAGGAACATTCAGTACTTC. The encoded protein is CASSDSDRNIQYF.

Details on this clonotype: A much larger clone differs from this one at a single base, so this may be a read error. This sequence joins TRBV29-1 and TRBJ2-1, with TRBD1 identical over 9 bases. The J call could be wrong; TRBJ2-7 is a better fit for the DNA end. The CDR3 is 16 residues long. CDR1 and CDR2 (germline): SQVTM, ANQGSEA. Written as DNA, the CDR3 is TGCAGCGCATCCGGGGACAGGGACGCTGGATACAATGAGCAGTACTTC. The encoded protein is CSASGDRDAGYNEQYF.

This clonotype turned up a few times. The gene calls are TRBV27 and TRBJ1-1; D may be TRBD1 (6 bases). The CDR3 consists of 16 residues. Germline lookup yields CDR1 MNHEY and CDR2 SMNVEV (reference sequence). Trimming shortened V by 2 bases and J by 3 bases, and 16 bases separated the two germline ends. The CDR3 protein is CASSLHRDKDDTEAFF. The CDR3 DNA reads as TGTGCCAGCAGTTTACACAGGGATAAGGACGACACTGAAGCTTTCTTT.

This chain uses TRBV10-3 with TRBJ1-3, with D unresolved. Trimming stripped 2 bases from V and 0 bases from J, with 8 bases between. The CDR3 loop spans 15 amino acids. Per the germline V gene, CDR1 is ENHRY and CDR2 is SYGVKD. The CDR3 here is CAISEQQSSGNTIYF. In DNA form, the CDR3 reads TGTGCCATCAGTGAGCAACAAAGCTCTGGAAACACCATATATTTT.

This chain joins TRBV7-2 and TRBJ2-7; 7 bases match TRBD1. V lost 3 bases to trimming and J lost 0 bases; unmatched junction nucleotides: 5. Germline lookup yields CDR1 SGHTA and CDR2 FQGNSA. The CDR3 contains 15 residues. DNA for the CDR3: TGTGCCAGCAGCTTCCAGGGGGACCGCTCCTACGAGCAGTACTTC. Amino acids: CASSFQGDRSYEQYF.